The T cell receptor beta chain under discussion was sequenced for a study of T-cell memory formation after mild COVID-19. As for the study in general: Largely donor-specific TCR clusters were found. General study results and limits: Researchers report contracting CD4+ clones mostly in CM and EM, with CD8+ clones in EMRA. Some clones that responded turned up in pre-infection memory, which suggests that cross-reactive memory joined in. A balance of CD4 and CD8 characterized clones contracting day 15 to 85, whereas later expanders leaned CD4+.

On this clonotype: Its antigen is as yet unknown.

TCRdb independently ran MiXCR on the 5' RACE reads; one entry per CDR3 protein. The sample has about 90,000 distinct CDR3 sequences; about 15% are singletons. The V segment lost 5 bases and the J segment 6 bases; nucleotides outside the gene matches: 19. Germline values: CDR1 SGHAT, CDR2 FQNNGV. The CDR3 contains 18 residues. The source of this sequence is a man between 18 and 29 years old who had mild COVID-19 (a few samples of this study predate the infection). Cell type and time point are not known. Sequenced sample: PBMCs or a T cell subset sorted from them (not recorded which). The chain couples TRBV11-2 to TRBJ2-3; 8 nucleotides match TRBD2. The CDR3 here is CASSHIIYSGIKEDTQYF. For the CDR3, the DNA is TGTGCCAGCAGCCATATTATTTATAGCGGGATAAAAGAGGATACGCAGTATTTT.